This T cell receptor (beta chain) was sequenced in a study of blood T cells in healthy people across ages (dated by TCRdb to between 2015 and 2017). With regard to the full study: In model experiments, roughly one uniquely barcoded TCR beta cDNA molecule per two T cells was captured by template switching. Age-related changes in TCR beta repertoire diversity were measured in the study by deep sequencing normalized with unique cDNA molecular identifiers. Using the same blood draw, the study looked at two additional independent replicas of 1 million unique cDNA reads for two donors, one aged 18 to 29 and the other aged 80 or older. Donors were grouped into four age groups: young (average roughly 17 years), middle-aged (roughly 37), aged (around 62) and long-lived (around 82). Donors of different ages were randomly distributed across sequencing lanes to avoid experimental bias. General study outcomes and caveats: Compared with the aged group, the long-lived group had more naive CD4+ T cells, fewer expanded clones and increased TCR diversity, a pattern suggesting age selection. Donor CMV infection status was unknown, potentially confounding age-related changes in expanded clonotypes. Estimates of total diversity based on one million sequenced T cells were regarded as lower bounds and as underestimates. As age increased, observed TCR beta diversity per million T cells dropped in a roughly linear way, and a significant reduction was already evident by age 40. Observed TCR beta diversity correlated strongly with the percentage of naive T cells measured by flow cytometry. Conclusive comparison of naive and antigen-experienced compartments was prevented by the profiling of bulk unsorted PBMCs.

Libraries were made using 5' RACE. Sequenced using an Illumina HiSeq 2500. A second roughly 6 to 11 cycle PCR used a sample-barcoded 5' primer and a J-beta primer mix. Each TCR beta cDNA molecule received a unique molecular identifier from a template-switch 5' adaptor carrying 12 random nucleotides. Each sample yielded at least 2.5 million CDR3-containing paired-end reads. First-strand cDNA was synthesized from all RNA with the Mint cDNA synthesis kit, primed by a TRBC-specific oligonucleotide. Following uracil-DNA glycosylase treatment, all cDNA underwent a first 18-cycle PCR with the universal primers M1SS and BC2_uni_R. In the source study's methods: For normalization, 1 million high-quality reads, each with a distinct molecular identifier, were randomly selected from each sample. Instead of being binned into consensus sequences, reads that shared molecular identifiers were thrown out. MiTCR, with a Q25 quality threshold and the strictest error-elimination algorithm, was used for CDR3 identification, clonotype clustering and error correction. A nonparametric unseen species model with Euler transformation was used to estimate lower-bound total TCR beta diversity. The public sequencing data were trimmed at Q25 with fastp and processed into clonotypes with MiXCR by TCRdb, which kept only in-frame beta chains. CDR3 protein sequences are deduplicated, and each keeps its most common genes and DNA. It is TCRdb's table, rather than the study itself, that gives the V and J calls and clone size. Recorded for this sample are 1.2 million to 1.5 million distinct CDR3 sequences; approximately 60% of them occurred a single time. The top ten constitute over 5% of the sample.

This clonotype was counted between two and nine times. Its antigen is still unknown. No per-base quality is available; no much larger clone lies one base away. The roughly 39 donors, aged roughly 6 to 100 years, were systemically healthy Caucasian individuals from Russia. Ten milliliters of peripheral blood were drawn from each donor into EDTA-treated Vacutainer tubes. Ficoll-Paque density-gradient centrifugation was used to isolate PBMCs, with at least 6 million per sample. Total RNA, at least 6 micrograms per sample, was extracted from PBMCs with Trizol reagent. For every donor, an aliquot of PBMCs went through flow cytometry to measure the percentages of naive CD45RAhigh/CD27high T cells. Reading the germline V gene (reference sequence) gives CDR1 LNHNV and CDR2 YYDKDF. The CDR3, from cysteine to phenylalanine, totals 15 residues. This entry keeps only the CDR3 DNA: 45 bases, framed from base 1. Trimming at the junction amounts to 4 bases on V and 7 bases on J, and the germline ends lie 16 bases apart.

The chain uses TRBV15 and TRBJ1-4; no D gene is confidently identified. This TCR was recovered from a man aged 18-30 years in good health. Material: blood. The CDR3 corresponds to CATSTPATVGEKLFF. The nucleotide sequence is TGTGCCACCAGCACCCCGGCCACCGTGGGTGAAAAACTGTTTTTT.